This TCR beta chain emerged from a study of T cell repertoires in cytomegalovirus infection. Background on the study: Public TCR beta signature analysis indicated the presence of both CMV infection and matching HLA type. General study results and limits: Dominating the ex vivo response were TCR beta clonotypes that were CMV-specific and HLA-C-restricted. CMV carriers having the relevant HLA were flagged by cumulative public TCR beta family frequency.

A note on this clonotype: Its cognate antigen is unknown.

TCRdb processed the reads anew with MiXCR; each CDR3 protein has one entry. The table lists 290,000 or so distinct CDR3 sequences, around 25% of them singletons. Germline CDR1 and CDR2: LNHNV and YYDKDF (reference sequence). The J segment lost 5 bases and the V segment lost 7 bases, leaving 7 bases of the junction unmatched. The CDR3 is made up of 14 amino acids. The origin of this receptor is a human donor in good health (CMV status not recorded). Some clones in this sample may be carry-over from other donors' samples. Sequences were obtained from PBMCs. V and J are TRBV15 and TRBJ2-1, with TRBD1 identical over 8 bases. The CDR3 here is CATTPDRGHNEQFF. In nucleotides, the CDR3 is TGTGCCACCACACCAGACAGGGGCCACAATGAGCAGTTCTTC.